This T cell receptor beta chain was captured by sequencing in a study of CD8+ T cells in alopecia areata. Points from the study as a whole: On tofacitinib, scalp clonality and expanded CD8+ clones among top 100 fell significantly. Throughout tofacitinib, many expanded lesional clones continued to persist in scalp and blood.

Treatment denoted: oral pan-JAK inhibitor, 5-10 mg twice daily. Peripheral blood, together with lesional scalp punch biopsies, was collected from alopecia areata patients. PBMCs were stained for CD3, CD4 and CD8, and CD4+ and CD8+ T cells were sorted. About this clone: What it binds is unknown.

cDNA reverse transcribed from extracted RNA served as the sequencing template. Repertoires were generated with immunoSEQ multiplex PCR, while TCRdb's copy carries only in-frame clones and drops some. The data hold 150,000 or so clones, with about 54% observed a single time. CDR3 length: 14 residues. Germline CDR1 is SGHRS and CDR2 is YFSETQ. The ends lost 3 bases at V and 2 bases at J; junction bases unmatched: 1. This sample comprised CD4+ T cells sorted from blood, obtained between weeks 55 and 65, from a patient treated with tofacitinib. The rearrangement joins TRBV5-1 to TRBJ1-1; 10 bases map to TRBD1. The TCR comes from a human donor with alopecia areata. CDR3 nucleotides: TGCGCCAGCAGCTGGACAGGGGGTAACACTGAAGCTTTCTTT. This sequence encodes CASSWTGGNTEAFF.